This T cell receptor beta chain emerged from a study of human versus mouse CDR3 diversity and MHC coevolution (dated by TCRdb to about 2017). Describing the broader study: According to reports, the immunoSEQ assay can detect one in 200,000 T cells and keeps multiplex PCR amplification bias to a minimum. Across the mouse and human samples, each sample yielded between 0.6 x 10^7 and 1.6 x 10^7 valid reads. Human naive CD4 T cell repertoires were used as a reference for TCR selection on multiple MHC II alleles and were compared with human-TCR-locus transgenic mice carrying single MHC II. Three healthy volunteer blood donors were included in the human cohort, with one aged 30 to 40, one aged 40 to 49 and one aged 60 to 69 at collection.

The CDR3 holds 15 amino acids from the cysteine to the phenylalanine. Just the 45-base CDR3 DNA is kept, in frame starting at base 1. CDR1 and CDR2, per the germline V gene (reference sequence), are MNHNY and SVGAGI. V is shortened by 2 bases, J by 6 bases, and the region joining them spans 17 bases. What the study reported, not specific to this receptor: The largest TCR beta repertoire according to iCHAO1 estimates belonged to humans, at approximately 1.7 million clonotypes, a result attributed likely to selection by multiple MHC II molecules. Among all the groups compared, the lowest clonal inequality scores came from most of the three human donors. Because human T cells were selected on about 6 MHC II alleles, repertoire diversity in humans and mice was not considered directly comparable. On average, more CDR3 deletions and insertions were observed in humans than in mice, indicating greater exonuclease and TdT activity.

Naive CD4 T cells, defined as CD45RO-negative and CD62L-positive, were isolated from PBMCs by fluorescence-activated cell sorting. Around 50 ml of fresh peripheral blood was collected from each donor, and PBMCs were isolated by Ficoll density centrifugation. All samples were sorted on a FACSAria III instrument and reached purity above 95%. As concerns this clone: There is no known antigen for this receptor. The record has no base qualities; no much larger clone is one base away.

The QIAGEN blood and tissue kit was used to extract genomic DNA from sorted cells, and the DNA was quantified on a NanoDrop 1000. The immunoSEQ platform deep sequenced and quantified TCR alpha and beta chains by multiplex PCR of genomic DNA. In the authors' own workflow: IMGT gene and region definitions were used for annotation of the TCR sequences. Out-of-frame rearrangements were taken as a proxy for the preselection repertoire and were compared with in-frame clonotypes. The iCHAO1 estimator provided with the immunoSEQ platform was used to estimate repertoire size. A Gini index, which is based on the Lorenz curve, was applied to in-frame amino acid clonotypes to measure clonal inequality. The intersect function of the R package tcR was used to count shared clonotypes, and the Jaccard index was used to score similarity. V, J and V-J usage frequencies went into a principal component analysis run with the R prcomp function, with no normalization applied. The table comes from immuneACCESS by way of TCRdb, which keeps in-frame sequences with V and J called. Part of the clones is missing from these tables; in studies checked, under half for an unresolved V gene and the rest for unknown reasons. V, J and clone size derive from that table, while D and trimming were established from the DNA sequence. The sample table shows roughly 80,000 clones, and just under 95% are seen once. In total, the top ten clones hold about 0.14% of the sample.

The sequenced material came from naive CD4+ T cells from blood. The cell subset or site label for this specimen denotes: CD45RO-negative CD62L-positive naive CD4 T cells. The chain is made from TRBV6-6 and TRBJ2-7; possibly the D gene is TRBD2, per 5 matching bases. The sequence came from a person aged 30-69 years in good health. The bases are TGTGCCAGCAGTTACGGTGCAGGTCCGGGGTTCGAGCAGTACTTC. Its amino acids are CASSYGAGPGFEQYF.